Below, 16 T cell receptor beta chains from the same sample are listed, as sequenced in a study of shared clonotypes between healthy human individuals. CD8 cells classed as naive were CD45RO-negative and positively selected for CCR7, excluding terminally differentiated effector memory CD45RA+ cells. The data were produced by immunoSEQ multiplex PCR, yet TCRdb's version contains in-frame clones alone and is incomplete. Among 1.5 million to 2.5 million clones listed, about 95% were seen once. The sequencing input was naive CD8+ T cells sorted from blood. The source of these receptors is a man aged 18-30 years in good health.

The J gene is TRBJ2-7, the V gene TRBV13; D unresolved. CDR1 and CDR2 from the germline V gene are PRHDT and FYEKMQ (reference sequence). This CDR3 contains 14 residues. The ends were cut back, 5 bases at V and 0 bases at J, with 11 bases in the middle. CDR3 bases: TGTGCCAGCAGCCCTGAATCCGACTCCTACGAGCAGTACTTC. Its protein is CASSPESDSYEQYF.

The chain couples TRBV5-1 to TRBJ2-3; 8 bases fit TRBD1. The length of the CDR3 is 16 residues. V shed 4 bases and J 1 base; nucleotides not matched to a gene: 8. Germline V gives CDR1 SGHRS, CDR2 YFSETQ. DNA of the CDR3: TGCGCCAGCAGCCTCAGGGGGCCCCATGGCACAGATACGCAGTATTTT. Residues: CASSLRGPHGTDTQYF.

J is TRBJ2-5 and V is TRBV5-6; weak D call: TRBD2 (6 bases). V lost 4 bases and J lost 3, with 13 bases in between. The germline gives CDR1 SGHDT, CDR2 YYEEEE. The CDR3 loop spans 14 amino acids. CDR3 sequence reads: CASSMGLVKETQYF. For the CDR3, the DNA is TGTGCCAGCAGCATGGGACTGGTCAAAGAGACCCAGTACTTC.

V usage is TRBV7-9 and J usage is TRBJ2-2; 9 bases line up with TRBD2. The ends lost 4 bases at V and 3 bases at J; junction bases unmatched: 6. The CDR3 is made up of 16 amino acids. Germline V lookup: CDR1 SEHNR, CDR2 FQNEAQ (reference sequence). The CDR3 coding sequence is TGTGCCAGCAGCTACCTAGCGGGAAAGTACACCGGGGAGCTGTTTTTT. Translated, it gives CASSYLAGKYTGELFF. Full variable domain (remainder filled in from reference TRBV7-9 and TRBJ2-2): DTGVSQNPRHKITKRGQNVTFRCDPISEHNRLYWYRQTLGQGPEFLTYFQNEAQLEKSRLLSDRFSAERPKGSFSTLEIQRTEQGDSAMYLCASSYLAGKYTGELFFGEGSRLTVL.

The chain couples TRBV28 to TRBJ1-2; D perhaps matches TRBD1 (5 bases). The CDR3 consists of 14 residues. V lost 5 bases, J lost 4 bases, and 14 bases lay in between. Germline lookup yields CDR1 MDHEN and CDR2 SYDVKM. CDR3 loop: CASSLGTPGYGYTF. The CDR3 DNA reads as TGTGCCAGCAGTCTCGGGACTCCTGGCTATGGCTACACCTTC.

This chain links TRBV27 with TRBJ1-1; 7 nucleotides line up with TRBD1. Germline V gene sequence: CDR1 MNHEY, CDR2 SMNVEV (reference sequence). CDR3 size: 15 residues. V lost 5 bases and J lost 9; bases outside the gene matches: 15. CDR3 region: CASSPDPTTGLKAFF. The DNA for the CDR3 is TGTGCCAGCAGTCCGGATCCTACGACAGGGCTAAAAGCTTTCTTT.

This sequence joins TRBV4-2 and TRBJ2-7, with 9 nucleotides matching TRBD2. V lost 0 bases and J lost 3; bases outside the gene matches: 3. Germline loops: CDR1 LGHNA, CDR2 YNFKEQ. The CDR3 consists of 15 residues. CDR3: CASSQDLAGNYEQYF. Written as DNA, the CDR3 is TGTGCCAGCAGCCAAGACCTAGCGGGGAACTACGAGCAGTACTTC.

The chain combines TRBV7-2 with TRBJ1-1; the D is unclear. The CDR3 is 14 residues long. The V end was cut by 1 base, the J end by 2 bases, with 8 bases between. The germline V gene encodes CDR1 SGHTA and CDR2 FQGNSA. The CDR3 bases are TGTGCCAGCAGCTTAGATCCGGTAAACACTGAAGCTTTCTTT. Translating gives CASSLDPVNTEAFF.

The J gene is TRBJ1-4, the V gene TRBV6-1, with D perhaps matching TRBD1 (6 bases). This CDR3 is 16 amino acids long. Trimming removed 3 bases at V and 3 bases at J, with 14 bases between. CDR1 is MNHNS and CDR2 is SASEGT in the germline V gene. CDR3 residues: CASSDKDSLSNEKLFF. The DNA for the CDR3 is TGTGCCAGCAGTGATAAGGACAGCCTATCTAATGAAAAACTGTTTTTT.

The CDR3 DNA is TGTGCCAGCAGCATTGGGACAGGCCTCGGGACCGGGGAGCTGTTTTTT. It encodes CASSIGTGLGTGELFF. The chain has TRBV7-3 and TRBJ2-2; 8 bases align to TRBD1. The CDR3 consists of 16 residues. V lost 5 bases and J lost 5; bases outside the gene matches: 10. From germline, CDR1 is SGHTA and CDR2 FQGTGA. The full variable domain, completed using reference TRBV7-3 and TRBJ2-2, is GAGVSQTPSNKVTEKGKYVELRCDPISGHTALYWYRQSLGQGPEFLIYFQGTGAADDSGLPNDRFFAVRPEGSVSTLKIQRTERGDSAVYLCASSIGTGLGTGELFFGEGSRLTVL.

A remark on this clone: The same CDR3 is also encoded by other DNA sequences in this sample. This chain connects TRBV19 to TRBJ2-7, with D maybe TRBD2 (6 bases). V gave up 2 bases and J gave up 2 bases, with 7 bases separating them. This CDR3 contains 13 residues. Looked up from germline, CDR1 is LNHDA and CDR2 is SQIVND (reference sequence). The CDR3 here is CASSITGAYEQYF. CDR3 bases: TGTGCCAGTAGTATAACGGGGGCCTACGAGCAGTACTTC.

The chain combines TRBV6-1 with TRBJ1-6, with D perhaps matching TRBD1 (6 bases). Trimming took 10 bases from V and 10 from J, leaving 20 bases between them. This CDR3 spans 14 amino acids. Germline V gene sequence: CDR1 MNHNS, CDR2 SASEGT. The CDR3 loop is CATEGGLVGSPLHF. The DNA of the CDR3 is TGTGCCACCGAAGGGGGGCTAGTCGGATCACCCCTCCACTTT.

The chain is built from TRBV30 and TRBJ2-6; possibly TRBD1 for D (6 bases). V was pared by 5 bases and J by 2 bases, with 10 bases between. CDR1 GTSNPN and CDR2 SVGIG come from the germline V gene (reference sequence). The CDR3 contains 14 residues. CDR3 in DNA: TGTGCCTGGGCCCCAGGGGCTGGGGCCAACGTCCTGACTTTC. Protein: CAWAPGAGANVLTF. Full variable domain (outside the CDR3, taken from reference TRBV30 and TRBJ2-6): SQTIHQWPATLVQPVGSPLSLECTVEGTSNPNLYWYRQAAGRGLQLLFYSVGIGQISSEVPQNLSASRPQDRQFILSSKKLLLSDSGFYLCAWAPGAGANVLTFGAGSRLTVL.

Concerning this clone: This CDR3 is also generated by other DNA sequences in the sample. V is TRBV30 and J is TRBJ1-1; D gene ambiguous. Germline V gene lookup returns CDR1 GTSNPN and CDR2 SVGIG (reference sequence). CDR3 size: 13 residues. The ends were cut back, 2 bases at V and 4 bases at J, with 11 bases in the middle. As DNA, the CDR3 is TGTGCCTGGAGTTGGACGGGCGGCACTGAAGCTTTCTTT. It translates to CAWSWTGGTEAFF. Using reference TRBV30 and TRBJ1-1 for the parts outside the CDR3, the full variable domain is SQTIHQWPATLVQPVGSPLSLECTVEGTSNPNLYWYRQAAGRGLQLLFYSVGIGQISSEVPQNLSASRPQDRQFILSSKKLLLSDSGFYLCAWSWTGGTEAFFGQGTRLTVV.

This chain joins TRBV6-5 and TRBJ2-7, with 9 bases that match TRBD1. CDR3 size: 13 residues. The V gene's germline CDR1 is MNHEY and CDR2 SVGAGI. V gave up 8 bases and J gave up 0 bases; unmatched junction bases: 2. The CDR3 DNA reads as TGTGCCAGCGGGACAGGGCGCTCCTACGAGCAGTACTTC. Amino acids: CASGTGRSYEQYF.

The chain links TRBV6-5 to TRBJ1-2, with D possibly TRBD1 on 6 matching bases. V was clipped by 3 bases and J by 4 bases, with 15 bases between them. CDR1 and CDR2 from the germline V gene are MNHEY and SVGAGI. The CDR3 covers 15 residues. The CDR3 loop is CASSYASGDLYGYTF. In DNA form, the CDR3 reads TGTGCCAGCAGTTATGCCTCAGGGGACCTCTATGGCTACACCTTC.